The text below deals with one T cell receptor beta chain. Clones were sequenced by immunoSEQ multiplex PCR, and TCRdb holds only the in-frame ones, with some missing. The sample holds some 80,000 clones, approximately 86% seen once. The CDR3 is 17 residues long. V shed 1 base and J shed 0 bases, with 15 bases lying between them. The V gene's germline CDR1 is SGHDN and CDR2 FVKESK. This specimen comes from a study of blood T cell repertoires in COVID-19. Study as a whole: PBMCs, B-cell-depleted T cells, or T cells provided the cDNA or gDNA that made up the material.

Source material: peripheral blood. The TCR sequence derives from a human donor in a cohort sampled during active COVID-19. The V gene is TRBV14, the J gene TRBJ2-5; no definite D call. DNA of the CDR3: TGTGCCAGCAGCCAAGCCCCACCTCCGGTGGACCAAGAGACCCAGTACTTC. Its translation: CASSQAPPPVDQETQYF.